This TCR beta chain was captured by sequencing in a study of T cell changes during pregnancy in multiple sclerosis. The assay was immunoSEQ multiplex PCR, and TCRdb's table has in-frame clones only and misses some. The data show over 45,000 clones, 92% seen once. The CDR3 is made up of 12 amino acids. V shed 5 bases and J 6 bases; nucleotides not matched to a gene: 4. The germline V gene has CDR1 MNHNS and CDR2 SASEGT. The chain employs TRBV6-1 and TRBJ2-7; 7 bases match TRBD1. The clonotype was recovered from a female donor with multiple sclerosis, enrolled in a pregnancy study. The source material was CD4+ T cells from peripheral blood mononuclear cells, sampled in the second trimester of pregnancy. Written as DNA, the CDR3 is TGTGCCAGCAGTCAACAGGGGCTCGAGCAGTACTTC. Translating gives CASSQQGLEQYF.